A single T cell receptor (beta chain) is shown here with its context. The antigen is not known. CDR3 length: 15 residues. V was cut by 1 base and J by 4 bases, with 14 bases left in between. CDR1 and CDR2 (germline): LNHDA, SQIVND (reference sequence). The data stem from a study of T cell responses to AZD1222 COVID-19 vaccine. Study outcomes and limitations: Clonal diversity was possibly underestimated, and the donors were mostly white British, with more females. Receipt of two AZD1222 doses was followed by a rise in Spike-specific TCR breadth and depth.

The table came from immunoSEQ multiplex PCR; TCRdb's copy has only in-frame clones and leaves some out. The sample consists of more than 150,000 clones, 90% to 95% of them appearing once. J is TRBJ2-7 and V is TRBV19; possibly TRBD2 for D (7 bases). The sequence was obtained from an adult in good health. The material was peripheral blood, obtained on day 0 of AZD1222 vaccination. The CDR3 sequence: CASSIGTGRGYEQYF. CDR3 coding DNA: TGTGCCAGTAGTATAGGTACAGGGCGGGGGTACGAGCAGTACTTC.